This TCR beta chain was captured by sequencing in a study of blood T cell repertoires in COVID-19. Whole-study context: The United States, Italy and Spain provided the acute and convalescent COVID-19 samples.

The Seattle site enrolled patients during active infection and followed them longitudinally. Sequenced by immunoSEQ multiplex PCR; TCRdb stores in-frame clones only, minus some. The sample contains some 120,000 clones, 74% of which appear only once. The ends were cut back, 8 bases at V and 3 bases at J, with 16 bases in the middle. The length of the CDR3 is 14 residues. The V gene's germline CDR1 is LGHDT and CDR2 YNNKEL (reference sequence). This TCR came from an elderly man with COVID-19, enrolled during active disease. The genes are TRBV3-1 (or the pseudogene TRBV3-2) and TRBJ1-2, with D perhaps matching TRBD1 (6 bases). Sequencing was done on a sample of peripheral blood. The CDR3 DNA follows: TGTGCCAGCGCCTTCCGGGGGGCAGACTATGGCTACACCTTC. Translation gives CASAFRGADYGYTF.